Listed here are 27 T cell receptor beta chains from one sample, sequenced in a study of tumor-infiltrating lymphocytes in primary liver carcinoma. Germline DNA was extracted too, while blood RNA derived from unsorted whole blood. Priming with a constant-region primer yielded TCR beta cDNA from 450 to 600 ng total RNA. Slightly modified ARM-PCR with three nested multiplex PCR rounds yielded TCR beta libraries. Use of TRBV1-TRBV30 forward primers with a C-beta reverse primer characterized the first two PCR rounds, which lasted about 10 cycles each. TCRdb independently ran MiXCR on the multiplex PCR reads; one entry per CDR3 protein. The data contain 330,000 or so distinct CDR3 sequences, about 61% of them singletons. Sequencing was carried out using peripheral blood. The receptor set was obtained from a man in his forties or fifties with primary liver carcinoma and hepatitis B virus infection.

This clonotype occurred many times. This chain uses TRBV11-2 with TRBJ1-6; no clear D. V was shortened by 1 base and J by 9 bases, with 4 bases between the two germline ends. Germline assignment: CDR1 SGHAT and CDR2 FQNNGV. CDR3 length: 12 residues. CDR3 sequence (DNA): TGTGCCAGCAGCTTAGTCAGTTCACCCCTCCACTTT. Translation gives CASSLVSSPLHF.

The chain employs TRBV11-2 and TRBJ2-7, with 7 bases lining up with TRBD2. The CDR3 has 14 residues. Germline values: CDR1 SGHAT, CDR2 FQNNGV. The CDR3 region is CASSILAGVEEQHV. As DNA, the CDR3 is TGTGCCAGCAGCATACTGGCGGGAGTAGAAGAGCAGCACGTC.

Regarding this clonotype: The junction does not match germline at one end; this may be a read error. The chain links TRBV5-4 to TRBJ2-2; tentatively, D is TRBD2 (5 bases). CDR3 size: 17 residues. Germline V gives CDR1 SGHNT, CDR2 YYREEE (reference sequence). The CDR3 sequence: CASSLATLGVRTGKLFF. The CDR3 bases are TGTGCCAGCAGCTTGGCCACCTTGGGAGTGAGGACCGGGAAGCTGTTTTTT.

To note about this clonotype: A much larger clone differs from this one at a single base, so this may be a read error. The chain has TRBV6-1 and TRBJ2-2; 7 nucleotides align to TRBD1. The CDR3 consists of 14 residues. Germline assignment: CDR1 MNHNS and CDR2 SASEGT. Written as DNA, the CDR3 is TGTGCCAACAGTTCAAAGACAGGGCCCGGGGAGCTGTTTTTT. Protein product: CANSSKTGPGELFF.

The rearrangement uses TRBV12-3 or TRBV12-4 and TRBJ2-7; D is uncertain. Trimming shortened V by 3 bases and J by 0 bases, and 12 bases separated the two germline ends. The CDR3 is made up of 15 amino acids. CDR3 DNA: TGTGCCAGCAGTTTGAAGGACCCCACCTCCTACGAGCAGTACTTC. Translation gives CASSLKDPTSYEQYF.

This clonotype was recorded a few times. This chain links TRBV6-2 or TRBV6-3 with TRBJ2-1, with D tentatively TRBD2 (5 bases). CDR1 and CDR2 (germline): MNHEY, SVGEGT. Trimming cost V 0 bases and J 2 bases, with 8 bases left between them. CDR3 length: 15 residues. This CDR3 is CASSYSGVPYNEQFF. The CDR3 DNA reads as TGTGCCAGCAGTTACTCCGGGGTACCCTACAATGAGCAGTTCTTC.

Worth noting for this clonotype: One base away lies a much larger clone, so this may be a sequencing read error. This chain joins TRBV10-3 and TRBJ2-7; 7 bases line up with TRBD1. This CDR3 is built from 13 residues. V shed 5 bases, J shed 2 bases, and the junction held 3 bases outside the gene matches. Germline CDR1 and CDR2: ENHRY and SYGVKD. CDR3 nucleotides: TGTGCCATCAGTCCGGGACAGACCTACGAGCAGTACTTC. As protein: CAISPGQTYEQYF.

The gene calls are TRBV5-6 and TRBJ1-6; D unclear. This CDR3 spans 16 amino acids. Trimming cost V 0 bases and J 7 bases, with 14 bases left between them. Germline assignment: CDR1 SGHDT and CDR2 YYEEEE. CDR3 nucleotide sequence: TGTGCCAGCAGCTTGGCCCTGTACGGCCAGAATTCACCCCTCCACTTT. Amino acid sequence: CASSLALYGQNSPLHF.

This clonotype was counted only a few times. The junction shows a germline mismatch at one end, possibly a read error. In nucleotides, the CDR3 is TGCGCCAGCAGCCAGATAGGGGGAGAGGAGACCCAGTGCTTC. The encoded protein is CASSQIGGEETQCF. This sequence joins TRBV4-1 and TRBJ2-5, with D maybe TRBD1 (6 bases). Germline V lookup: CDR1 MGHRA, CDR2 YSYEKL. This CDR3 spans 14 amino acids.

The rearrangement joins TRBV10-3 to TRBJ2-1, with no clear D. Germline V gene data show CDR1 as ENHRY and CDR2 as SYGVKD. The CDR3 covers 11 residues. CDR3 sequence reads: CGTPRSDEQFF. The CDR3 region has the DNA TGTGGCACACCCAGATCCGATGAGCAGTTCTTC.

V usage is TRBV6-5 and J usage is TRBJ2-2; 11 bases map to TRBD1. V shed 5 bases, J shed 8 bases, and the junction held 16 bases outside the gene matches. Germline CDR1 is MNHEY and CDR2 is SVGAGI. This CDR3 region has 18 residues. The CDR3 here is CASSTWTGGEMIPGELFF. The CDR3 bases are TGTGCCAGCAGTACCTGGACAGGGGGCGAAATGATCCCTGGGGAGCTGTTTTTT.

Turning to this clonotype: Because the CDR3's place on the DNA is in doubt, the DNA is left out and the CDR3 is given as listed by TCRdb. The genes are TRBV30 and TRBJ2-1; TRBD2, the D gene given by the table, was not confirmed from the DNA. The CDR3 comprises 12 residues, both ends counted. The germline V gene has CDR1 GTSNPN and CDR2 SVGIG (reference sequence). The CDR3: CAWGSGSYEPFF.

Comments on this clonotype: Since no conserved phenylalanine or tryptophan closes the CDR3, a read error is the likely cause. V gene TRBV11-2 combines with J gene TRBJ1-6; tentative D call: TRBD1 (6 bases). The CDR3 totals 17 residues. Germline V gene sequence: CDR1 SGHAT, CDR2 FQNNGV. CDR3 nucleotide sequence: TGTACCAGCAGCTCGCAAACAGGGAGCTCCTATAATTCACCCCTCCACCTT. Protein sequence: CTSSSQTGSSYNSPLHL.

This chain uses TRBV4-1 with TRBJ2-3; weak D call: TRBD1 (6 bases). Germline values: CDR1 MGHRA, CDR2 YSYEKL. This CDR3 is built from 17 residues. Trimming removed 1 base at V and 3 bases at J, with 17 bases between. CDR3 amino acids: CASSQGIRTESTDTQYF. The DNA for the CDR3 is TGCGCCAGCAGCCAAGGGATCAGGACAGAGTCTACAGATACGCAGTATTTT.

Of note for this clonotype: A read error is possible here, since a much larger clone lies one base away. No conserved phenylalanine or tryptophan is present at the end of the CDR3, so a read error is the likely explanation. The J gene is TRBJ2-1, the V gene TRBV29-1; the match to TRBD1 covers 7 bases. Germline CDR1 SQVTM, CDR2 ANQGSEA. Unmatched junction bases numbered 5, after V lost 4 bases and J lost 2 bases. The CDR3 covers 14 residues. For the CDR3, the DNA is TGCAGCGTTGGTGCAGGACAGGCCTACAATGAGCAGTTCCTC. Protein product: CSVGAGQAYNEQFL.

Remarks on this clonotype: Compared with germline, one end of the junction differs, possibly owing to a read error. The rearrangement uses TRBV28 and TRBJ2-1, with TRBD2 matching over 12 bases. Germline values: CDR1 MDHEN, CDR2 SYDVKM. The CDR3 consists of 16 residues. The CDR3 DNA reads as TGTACCAGCAGCCAGGGGACTAGCGGGTTCTACAATGAGCAGTTCTTC. Encoded protein: CTSSQGTSGFYNEQFF.

This clonotype showed up many times. The chain recombines TRBV11-2 with TRBJ1-1; 12 nucleotides align to TRBD1. Germline-derived CDR1 and CDR2 are SGHAT and FQNNGV. V lost 6 bases to trimming and J lost 5 bases; unmatched junction nucleotides: 7. CDR3 length: 15 amino acids. The CDR3 loop reads CASRPWDRGLTEAFF. In DNA form, the CDR3 reads TGTGCCAGCAGGCCCTGGGACAGGGGGCTAACTGAAGCTTTCTTT. Drawing the rest from reference TRBV11-2 and TRBJ1-1, the complete variable domain is EAGVAQSPRYKIIEKRQSVAFWCNPISGHATLYWYQQILGQGPKLLIQFQNNGVVDDSQLPKDRFSAERLKGVDSTLKIQPAKLEDSAVYLCASRPWDRGLTEAFFGQGTRLTVV.

In regard to this clonotype: Since a much larger clone is just one base distant, this may be a read error. The chain uses TRBV10-3 and TRBJ2-2; 12 bases match TRBD2. Looked up from germline, CDR1 is ENHRY and CDR2 is SYGVKD. CDR3 length equals 15 residues. In nucleotides, the CDR3 is TGTACCATCATGCGACTAGCGGGGGCTACCGGGGAGCTGTTTTTT. Amino acids: CTIMRLAGATGELFF.

The rearrangement links TRBV6-6 to TRBJ2-4; the D is unclear. The V end was cut by 7 bases, the J end by 3 bases, with 13 bases between. The CDR3 is 14 amino acids. Germline V gene data show CDR1 as MNHNY and CDR2 as SVGAGI (reference sequence). The CDR3: CASTLLSGKNIQYF. CDR3 DNA: TGTGCCAGCACCTTACTGTCAGGCAAAAACATTCAGTACTTC.

This clonotype occurred many times. The chain couples TRBV28 to TRBJ2-7; D is possibly TRBD2 (5 bases). Germline V lookup: CDR1 MDHEN, CDR2 SYDVKM. V gave up 1 base and J gave up 4 bases, with 5 bases separating them. This CDR3 contains 12 residues. CDR3 coding DNA: TGTGCCAGCAGTTTATCGGGGTACGAGCAGTACTTC. Protein: CASSLSGYEQYF.

In this sample, this clonotype turned up many times. Mismatch with germline at one junction end may stem from a read error. V gene TRBV7-8 combines with J gene TRBJ2-7, with 15 bases fitting TRBD2. The CDR3 has 15 residues. The germline CDR1 and CDR2 sequences are SGHVS and FQNEAQ. The CDR3: CASSPEVWTSGRGVF. The CDR3 DNA follows: TGTGCCAGCAGCCCAGAAGTTTGGACTAGCGGGAGGGGGGTCTTC. Filled out from reference TRBV7-8 and TRBJ2-7, the complete variable domain reads GAGVSQSPRYKVAKRGQDVALRCDPISGHVSLFWYQQALGQGPEFLTYFQNEAQLDKSGLPSDRFFAERPEGSVSTLKIQRTQQEDSAVYLCASSPEVWTSGRGVFGPGTRLTVT.

In its sample, this clonotype was seen many times. The chain carries TRBV5-4 and TRBJ1-1; D remains unclear. V lost 10 bases and J lost 5, with 18 bases in between. Germline CDR1 is SGHNT and CDR2 is YYREEE (reference sequence). This CDR3 has 13 amino acids. This CDR3 is CACYNAGGTEAFF. For the CDR3, the DNA is TGTGCCTGCTACAATGCGGGAGGGACTGAAGCTTTCTTT. Filled out from reference TRBV5-4 and TRBJ1-1, the complete variable domain reads ETGVTQSPTHLIKTRGQQVTLRCSSQSGHNTVSWYQQALGQGPQFIFQYYREEENGRGNFPPRFSGLQFPNYSSELNVNALELDDSALYLCACYNAGGTEAFFGQGTRLTVV.

For this clonotype: At one end the junction does not follow the germline gene, possibly because of a read error. The V call is TRBV7-9, the J call TRBJ2-6; TRBD1 matches 7 bases. CDR3 length: 17 amino acids. Germline values: CDR1 SEHNR, CDR2 FQNEAQ (reference sequence). Here the CDR3 DNA reads TGTGCCAGCAGCTGGGGGACAGCAGGGTCTGGGGCCAACGCCCTGACTTTC. Translation: CASSWGTAGSGANALTF. Complete variable domain (other parts from reference TRBV7-9 and TRBJ2-6): DTGVSQNPRHKITKRGQNVTFRCDPISEHNRLYWYRQTLGQGPEFLTYFQNEAQLEKSRLLSDRFSAERPKGSFSTLEIQRTEQGDSAMYLCASSWGTAGSGANALTFGAGSRLTVL.

As concerns this clonotype: The junction departs from the called germline gene at one end, perhaps through a read error. V usage is TRBV6-2 or TRBV6-3 and J usage is TRBJ1-5; no clear D gene. Per germline, CDR1 MNHEY and CDR2 SVGEGT. The CDR3 is made up of 15 amino acids. In DNA form, the CDR3 reads TGCGCCAGTAGTTTGGACTGTTACAGCAATCAGCCCCAGCATTTT. This gives the protein CASSLDCYSNQPQHF.

The genes are TRBV6-2 or TRBV6-3 and TRBJ2-1; 8 bases match TRBD1. This CDR3 has 14 amino acids. With 5 bases clipped from V and 4 bases from J, the junction kept 4 bases outside the gene matches. Germline CDR1 is MNHEY and CDR2 is SVGEGT. Here the CDR3 reads CASSRTGLYNEQFF. The CDR3 coding sequence is TGTGCCAGCAGTCGGACAGGGTTATACAATGAGCAGTTCTTC.

V usage is TRBV4-1 and J usage is TRBJ2-3; D gene ambiguous. The CDR3 is made up of 14 amino acids. Germline V gives CDR1 MGHRA, CDR2 YSYEKL. Trimming took off 5 bases at V and 2 bases at J, with 11 bases between the two ends. The CDR3 reads CASSAILLTDTQYF. The CDR3 DNA sequence: TGCGCCAGCAGCGCGATACTCCTCACAGATACGCAGTATTTT.

This clonotype was observed a few times. This chain links TRBV5-1 with TRBJ2-1; 10 nucleotides align to TRBD1. CDR3 size: 14 residues. The ends lost 4 bases at V and 8 bases at J; junction bases unmatched: 6. Germline V gene sequence: CDR1 SGHRS, CDR2 YFSETQ. The CDR3 loop is CASSRDRGLDEQFF. DNA of the CDR3: TGCGCCAGCAGCAGGGACAGGGGTCTCGATGAGCAGTTCTTC.